One sample yielded the 21 T cell receptor beta chains listed below, sequenced in a study of CD8 T cell repertoires and HIV-1 epitope variants. Data came from immunoSEQ multiplex PCR; TCRdb stores just in-frame clones and leaves some out. The profile covers about 1,100 clones, with around 66% appearing a single time and 43% taken by the ten largest. No antigen has been identified for these receptors. What was sequenced was cultured CD8+ T cells derived from PBMCs. The receptor source for this set is a male donor with HIV.

This clone is termed hyperexpanded (1% or more). The chain recombines TRBV13 with TRBJ2-5; tentatively, D is TRBD2 (5 bases). Germline V lookup: CDR1 PRHDT, CDR2 FYEKMQ (reference sequence). The CDR3 has 15 amino acids. V lost 4 bases, J lost 2 bases, and 14 bases lay in between. CDR3 in DNA: TGTGCCAGCAGCTCCGCCGGGATAGATCAAGAGACCCAGTACTTC. Translated, it gives CASSSAGIDQETQYF.

This chain uses TRBV5-6 with TRBJ2-7; 7 bases agree with TRBD1. CDR3 length equals 14 residues. Germline V gene lookup returns CDR1 SGHDT and CDR2 YYEEEE. J gave up 0 bases and V 4 bases, and 4 bases lay outside the gene matches. CDR3 residues: CASSIGQASYEQYF. The CDR3 DNA is TGTGCCAGCAGCATTGGACAGGCCTCCTACGAGCAGTACTTC.

The chain recombines TRBV9 with TRBJ2-5, with 7 bases identical to TRBD1. In germline, CDR1 is SGDLS, CDR2 YYNGEE. The CDR3 spans 16 residues. V was pared by 3 bases and J by 1 base, with 9 bases of the junction left unmatched. The DNA of the CDR3 is TGTGCCAGCAGCGCTTGGACAGGAAAGACCCAAGAGACCCAGTACTTC. Amino acids: CASSAWTGKTQETQYF.

The rearrangement joins TRBV29-1 to TRBJ2-7; 14 bases align to TRBD2. J lost 3 bases, V lost 1 base, and 2 bases had no gene match. Germline V gene data show CDR1 as SQVTM and CDR2 as ANQGSEA. The CDR3 covers 15 residues. CDR3 DNA: TGCAGCGTTGAAGCCGGGACTAGCGGGAGCTACGAGCAGTACTTC. It yields the protein CSVEAGTSGSYEQYF.

V gene TRBV9 combines with J gene TRBJ2-7; 14 bases map to TRBD2. The CDR3 has 15 residues. The ends lost 3 bases at V and 3 bases at J; junction bases unmatched: 2. Germline-derived CDR1 and CDR2 are SGDLS and YYNGEE. The chain's CDR3 is CASSAGTSGSYEQYF. The CDR3 coding sequence is TGTGCCAGCAGCGCCGGGACTAGCGGGAGCTACGAGCAGTACTTC.

The chain couples TRBV7-2 to TRBJ2-7, with 9 bases lining up with TRBD1. V trimming: 5 bases; J trimming: 7 bases; junction bases outside the gene matches: 9. Germline CDR1 reads SGHTA; CDR2 reads FQGNSA. There are 14 residues in the CDR3. The CDR3 sequence is CASSHIAGTGEQYF. The CDR3 coding sequence is TGTGCCAGCAGCCATATAGCAGGGACAGGGGAGCAGTACTTC.

This clone was picked up one time. The rearrangement links TRBV5-1 to TRBJ2-6, with unresolved D. Germline CDR1 is SGHRS and CDR2 is YFSETQ. The ends were cut back, 5 bases at V and 0 bases at J, with 12 bases in the middle. The CDR3 has 16 residues. CDR3 amino acids: CASRPRPSSGANVLTF. The DNA of the CDR3 is TGCGCCAGCAGACCCCGACCGAGCTCTGGGGCCAACGTCCTGACTTTC.

V and J are TRBV27 and TRBJ1-2, with D possibly TRBD1 on 5 matching bases. This CDR3 is built from 13 residues. V was cut by 4 bases and J by 0 bases, with 6 bases left in between. Germline V gene lookup returns CDR1 MNHEY and CDR2 SMNVEV (reference sequence). CDR3 region: CASSSRANYGYTF. CDR3 sequence (DNA): TGTGCCAGCAGTTCCAGGGCTAACTATGGCTACACCTTC.

The chain employs TRBV7-9 and TRBJ2-1, with a possible D match to TRBD1 (6 bases). V dropped 5 bases and J dropped 8 bases, with 22 bases sitting between them. The length of the CDR3 is 16 residues. Germline values: CDR1 SEHNR, CDR2 FQNEAQ (reference sequence). The CDR3 DNA is TGTGCCAGCAGCCCGCCGCCGGGACAACGCCCGGATGAGCAGTTCTTC. This sequence encodes CASSPPPGQRPDEQFF.

This clone appeared a few times. This chain links TRBV6-1 with TRBJ1-5; D is unresolved. Germline V gene sequence: CDR1 MNHNS, CDR2 SASEGT. With 6 bases removed from V and 5 bases from J, the gap between germline ends came to 17 bases. The CDR3 consists of 15 residues. The CDR3 sequence: CASSVDTDNYQPQHF. In nucleotides, the CDR3 is TGTGCCAGCAGCGTAGACACCGACAACTATCAGCCCCAGCATTTT.

This clone was seen a single time. The rearrangement joins TRBV5-1 to TRBJ2-3, with a tentative D call TRBD2 (6 bases). Trimming left V 0 bases short and J 5 bases short, with 13 bases between. Germline V gene lookup returns CDR1 SGHRS and CDR2 YFSETQ. This CDR3 is built from 15 residues. CDR3: CASSLVGTPQDTQYF. The CDR3 coding sequence is TGCGCCAGCAGCTTGGTCGGGACTCCACAAGATACGCAGTATTTT.

The J gene is TRBJ2-5, the V gene TRBV4-1, with TRBD2 identical over 8 bases. Germline assignment: CDR1 MGHRA and CDR2 YSYEKL. The trim removed 2 bases at V and 5 bases at J, leaving 4 bases unmatched. The CDR3 spans 14 residues. The CDR3 DNA reads as TGCGCCAGCAGCCAACCAGGACTAGCCGAGACCCAGTACTTC. Its translation is CASSQPGLAETQYF.

The V call is TRBV19, the J call TRBJ2-7; D gene unclear. Between the trimmed V and J ends, which lost 7 bases and 0 bases, there was a span of 13 bases. Germline CDR1 reads LNHDA; CDR2 reads SQIVND (reference sequence). The length of the CDR3 is 14 residues. CDR3 sequence (DNA): TGTGCCAGTACCATGTCAGGAAGCTCCTACGAGCAGTACTTC. The encoded protein is CASTMSGSSYEQYF.

The chain links TRBV27 to TRBJ2-1; 7 bases are a match to TRBD2. The trim removed 7 bases at V and 4 bases at J, leaving 7 bases unmatched. CDR3 length: 14 amino acids. Germline values: CDR1 MNHEY, CDR2 SMNVEV (reference sequence). This CDR3 is CASIGRGSYNEQFF. The CDR3 DNA reads TGTGCCAGCATTGGGCGGGGGTCTTACAATGAGCAGTTCTTC.

The rearrangement links TRBV7-9 to TRBJ1-2; no firm D call. CDR3 length: 14 residues. The ends were cut back, 4 bases at V and 8 bases at J, with 17 bases in the middle. Germline CDR1 and CDR2: SEHNR and FQNEAQ (reference sequence). Here the CDR3 reads CASSSLSGPRGYTF. CDR3 nucleotides: TGTGCCAGCAGCTCACTGTCTGGCCCACGGGGCTACACCTTC.

This rearrangement joins TRBV5-1 to TRBJ2-5; TRBD2 is a possible D gene (5 bases). Germline CDR1 is SGHRS and CDR2 is YFSETQ. Trimming stripped 4 bases from V and 3 bases from J, with 10 bases between. This CDR3 has 13 amino acids. The CDR3 is CASSPAGEETQYF. The CDR3 DNA reads TGCGCCAGCAGCCCAGCCGGGGAAGAGACCCAGTACTTC.

The V gene is TRBV30, the J gene TRBJ1-1; D call uncertain. The CDR3 is 12 amino acids. V was clipped by 2 bases and J by 11 bases, with 15 bases between them. Germline CDR1 GTSNPN, CDR2 SVGIG (reference sequence). This CDR3 is CAWSRSPHGAFF. CDR3 sequence (DNA): TGTGCCTGGAGTCGCAGCCCCCACGGGGCTTTCTTT. Variable domain in full (rest from reference TRBV30 and TRBJ1-1): SQTIHQWPATLVQPVGSPLSLECTVEGTSNPNLYWYRQAAGRGLQLLFYSVGIGQISSEVPQNLSASRPQDRQFILSSKKLLLSDSGFYLCAWSRSPHGAFFGQGTRLTVV.

This rearrangement joins TRBV29-1 to TRBJ2-1; D is unclear. Germline loops: CDR1 SQVTM, CDR2 ANQGSEA. There are 10 residues in the CDR3. The V gene lost 1 base and the J gene lost 6 bases, with 1 base spanning the gap. Here the CDR3 DNA reads TGCAGCGTTGAAGGCAATGAGCAGTTCTTC. Its protein product is CSVEGNEQFF.

The V gene is TRBV19, the J gene TRBJ2-1; 8 bases align to TRBD2. Trimming cost V 5 bases and J 10 bases; bases outside gene matches: 4. The CDR3 is 12 amino acids. Germline loops: CDR1 LNHDA, CDR2 SQIVND (reference sequence). CDR3 region: CASSFVAGEQFF. The CDR3 DNA is TGTGCCAGTAGTTTCGTAGCGGGAGAGCAGTTCTTC.

The chain carries TRBV4-3 and TRBJ2-7, with D possibly matching TRBD1 (5 bases). Trimming took 0 bases from V and 2 from J, leaving 11 bases between them. CDR1 is LGHNA, CDR2 YSLEER, per germline. CDR3 length: 15 residues. CDR3 DNA: TGCGCCAGCAGCCAAGATCTCGTGACAGCCTACGAGCAGTACTTC. Protein: CASSQDLVTAYEQYF.

CDR3 amino acids: CASSFELADEQFF. The CDR3 DNA is TGTGCCAGCAGCTTTGAACTAGCCGATGAGCAGTTCTTC. V is TRBV7-9 and J is TRBJ2-1; a possible D gene is TRBD2 (6 bases). Trimming left V 3 bases short and J 8 bases short, with 11 bases between. CDR3 size: 13 residues. In germline, CDR1 is SEHNR, CDR2 FQNEAQ (reference sequence).